This T cell receptor beta chain was sequenced for a study of lymphopenia after photon versus proton radiotherapy. Sequenced by immunoSEQ multiplex PCR; TCRdb stores in-frame clones only, minus some. Altogether 50,000 to 70,000 clones are present, around 87% being singletons, with the ten largest covering around 13%. About this clone itself: Its antigen is not known.

The germline gives CDR1 LGHNA, CDR2 YSLEER. The CDR3 spans 14 residues. V lost 6 bases and J 5 bases, leaving 17 bases between the germline ends. Findings and caveats of the study: In patients who died, overall survival fell as post-nadir TCR diversity dropped more.

The sequence derives from a man of 80 years or more with esophageal cancer. V usage is TRBV4-3 and J usage is TRBJ2-7; no definite D call. The sequences come from peripheral blood, collected from a patient treated with proton-based radiotherapy. The CDR3 DNA reads as TGCGCCAGCAGTAGAAGCGATGGATCCCACGAGCAGTACTTC. Its translation: CASSRSDGSHEQYF.